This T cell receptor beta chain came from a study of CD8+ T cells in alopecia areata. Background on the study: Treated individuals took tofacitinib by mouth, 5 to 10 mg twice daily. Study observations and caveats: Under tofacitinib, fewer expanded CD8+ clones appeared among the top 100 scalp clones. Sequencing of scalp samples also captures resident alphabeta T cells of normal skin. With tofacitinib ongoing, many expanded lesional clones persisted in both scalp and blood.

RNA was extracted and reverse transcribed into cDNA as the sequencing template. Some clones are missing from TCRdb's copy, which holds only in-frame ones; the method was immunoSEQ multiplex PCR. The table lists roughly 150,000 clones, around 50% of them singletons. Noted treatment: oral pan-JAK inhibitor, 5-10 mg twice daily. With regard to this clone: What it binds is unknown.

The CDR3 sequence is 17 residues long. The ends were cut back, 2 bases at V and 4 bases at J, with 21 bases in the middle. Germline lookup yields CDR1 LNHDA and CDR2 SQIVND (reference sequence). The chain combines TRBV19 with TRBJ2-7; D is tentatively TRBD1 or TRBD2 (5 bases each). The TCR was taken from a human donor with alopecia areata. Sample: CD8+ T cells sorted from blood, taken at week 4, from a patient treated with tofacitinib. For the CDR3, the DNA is TGTGCCAGTAGTATAAGCGGACACCAGGAGGTAGGATACGAGCAGTACTTC. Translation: CASSISGHQEVGYEQYF.